This T cell receptor beta chain was documented in a study of T cell repertoires in cytomegalovirus infection. V gave up 7 bases and J gave up 7 bases, with 17 bases separating them. Germline CDR1 reads SNHLY; CDR2 reads FYNNEI. The CDR3 extends over 13 amino acids. Each CDR3 protein is one row after TCRdb ran MiXCR on the reads. The table has over 200,000 distinct CDR3 sequences, about 13% seen once. The chain combines TRBV2 with TRBJ2-7; unclear D gene. Sample: PBMCs. This clonotype was obtained from a human donor in good health (CMV status not recorded). Some clones in this sample may be carry-over from other donors' samples. The CDR3 region is CASTLTGLGEQYF. The CDR3 coding sequence is TGTGCCAGCACCTTGACCGGCCTCGGTGAGCAGTACTTC.